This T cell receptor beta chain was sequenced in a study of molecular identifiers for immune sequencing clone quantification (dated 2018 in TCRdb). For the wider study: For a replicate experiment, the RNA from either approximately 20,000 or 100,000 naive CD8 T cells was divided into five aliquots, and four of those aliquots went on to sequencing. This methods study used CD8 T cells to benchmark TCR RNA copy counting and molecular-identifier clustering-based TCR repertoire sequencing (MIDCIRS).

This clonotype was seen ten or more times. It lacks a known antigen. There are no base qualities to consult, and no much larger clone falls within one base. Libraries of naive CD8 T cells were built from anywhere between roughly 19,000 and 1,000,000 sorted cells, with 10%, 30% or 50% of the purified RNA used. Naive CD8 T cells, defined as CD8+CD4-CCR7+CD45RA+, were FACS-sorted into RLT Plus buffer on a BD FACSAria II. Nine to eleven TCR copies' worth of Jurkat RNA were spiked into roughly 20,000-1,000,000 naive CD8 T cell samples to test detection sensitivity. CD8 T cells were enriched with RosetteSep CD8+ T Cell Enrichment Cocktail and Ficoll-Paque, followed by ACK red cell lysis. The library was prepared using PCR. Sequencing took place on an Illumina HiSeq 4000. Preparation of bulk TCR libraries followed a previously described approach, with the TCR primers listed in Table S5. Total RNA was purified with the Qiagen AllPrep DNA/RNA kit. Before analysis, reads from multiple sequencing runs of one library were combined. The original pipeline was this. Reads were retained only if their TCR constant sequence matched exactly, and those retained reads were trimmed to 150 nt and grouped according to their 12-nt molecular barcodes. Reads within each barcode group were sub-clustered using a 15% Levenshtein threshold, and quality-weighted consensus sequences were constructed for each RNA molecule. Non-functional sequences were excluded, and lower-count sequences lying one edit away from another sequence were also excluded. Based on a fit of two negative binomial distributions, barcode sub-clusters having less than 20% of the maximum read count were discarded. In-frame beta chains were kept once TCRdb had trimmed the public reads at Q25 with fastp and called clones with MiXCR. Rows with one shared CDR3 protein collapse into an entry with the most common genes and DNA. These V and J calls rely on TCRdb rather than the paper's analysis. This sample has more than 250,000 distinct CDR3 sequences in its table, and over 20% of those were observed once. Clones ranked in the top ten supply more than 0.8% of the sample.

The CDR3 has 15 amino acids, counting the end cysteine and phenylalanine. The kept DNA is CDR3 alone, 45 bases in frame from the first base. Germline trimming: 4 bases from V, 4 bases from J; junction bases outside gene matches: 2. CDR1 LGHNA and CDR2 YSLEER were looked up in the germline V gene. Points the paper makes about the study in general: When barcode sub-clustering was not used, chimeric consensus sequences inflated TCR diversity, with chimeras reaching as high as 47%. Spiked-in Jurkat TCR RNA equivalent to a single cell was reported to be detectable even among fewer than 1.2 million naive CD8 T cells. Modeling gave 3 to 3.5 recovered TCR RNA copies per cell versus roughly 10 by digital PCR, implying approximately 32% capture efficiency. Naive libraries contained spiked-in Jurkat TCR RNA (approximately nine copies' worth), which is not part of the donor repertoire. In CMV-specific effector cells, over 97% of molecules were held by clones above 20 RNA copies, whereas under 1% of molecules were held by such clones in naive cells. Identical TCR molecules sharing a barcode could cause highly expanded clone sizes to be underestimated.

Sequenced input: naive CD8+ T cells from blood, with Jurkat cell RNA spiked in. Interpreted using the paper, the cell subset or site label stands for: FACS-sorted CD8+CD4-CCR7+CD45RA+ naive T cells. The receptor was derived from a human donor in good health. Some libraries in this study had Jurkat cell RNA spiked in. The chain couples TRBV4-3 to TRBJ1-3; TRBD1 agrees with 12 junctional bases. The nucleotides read TGCGCCAGCAGCCGGGACAGGGGGCTAGGAAACACCATATATTTT. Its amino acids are CASSRDRGLGNTIYF.